These 19 T cell receptor beta chains were all obtained from the same sample, sequenced in a study of blood T cells in healthy people across ages. It was with a sample-barcoded 5' primer and a J-beta primer mix that a second PCR of about 7 to 12 cycles was run. TCRdb re-derived calls from the 5' RACE reads in MiXCR, one entry per CDR3 protein. The sample carries fewer than 1,000,000 distinct CDR3 sequences, around 42% recorded once. Material: blood. These receptors were obtained from a man in his sixties in good health.

V and J are TRBV4-3 and TRBJ1-4; D may be TRBD1 (5 bases). From germline, CDR1 is LGHNA and CDR2 YSLEER. The CDR3 totals 16 residues. V was clipped by 1 base and J by 5 bases, with 14 bases between them. The CDR3 protein is CASSQGGGLGNEKLFF. CDR3 bases: TGCGCCAGCAGCCAAGGGGGCGGGCTAGGGAATGAAAAACTGTTTTTT.

This chain uses TRBV4-1 with TRBJ2-1; TRBD2 matches at 14 bases. Looked up from germline, CDR1 is MGHRA and CDR2 is YSYEKL. The CDR3 contains 16 residues. With V trimmed by 6 bases and J by 5 bases, 6 bases remained unmatched. The CDR3, as DNA: TGCGCCAGCAGTTCACGACTAGCGGGGGGGCACAATGAGCAGTTCTTC. This gives the protein CASSSRLAGGHNEQFF.

The rearrangement uses TRBV18 and TRBJ1-5; 12 bases are shared with TRBD1. J gave up 5 bases and V 2 bases, and 4 bases lay outside the gene matches. CDR1 is KGHSH and CDR2 is LQKENI in the germline V gene. The CDR3 extends over 16 amino acids. CDR3 DNA: TGTGCCAGCTCACCAAGGGGGACAGGGGGCGATCAGCCCCAGCATTTT. Amino acids: CASSPRGTGGDQPQHF. Filled out from reference TRBV18 and TRBJ1-5, the complete variable domain reads NAGVMQNPRHLVRRRGQEARLRCSPMKGHSHVYWYRQLPEEGLKFMVYLQKENIIDESGMPKERFSAEFPKEGPSILRIQQVVRGDSAAYFCASSPRGTGGDQPQHFGDGTRLSIL.

The rearrangement links TRBV15 to TRBJ2-5, with D perhaps matching TRBD2 (5 bases). Germline V gene lookup returns CDR1 LNHNV and CDR2 YYDKDF (reference sequence). Trimming shortened V by 6 bases and J by 7 bases, and 24 bases separated the two germline ends. The CDR3 spans 16 residues. CDR3 residues: CATRKTLAEGYGTQYF. The CDR3 bases are TGTGCCACCAGAAAGACTCTAGCCGAGGGATACGGGACCCAGTACTTC.

This clonotype was observed a few times. The chain couples TRBV28 to TRBJ1-2; D is undetermined. The CDR3 covers 13 residues. Germline V gene lookup returns CDR1 MDHEN and CDR2 SYDVKM. V lost 6 bases and J 6 bases, leaving 14 bases between the germline ends. Written as DNA, the CDR3 is TGTGCCAGCAGAGAACTACTGGAGGATGGCTACACCTTC. This gives the protein CASRELLEDGYTF.

The chain combines TRBV7-2 with TRBJ2-1; D might be TRBD1 or TRBD2, each matching 6 bases. The DNA matches TRBJ2-7 better at its end, which makes the J call doubtful. Germline V gene sequence: CDR1 SGHTA, CDR2 FQGNSA. The CDR3 is 17 amino acids. The CDR3 reads CASSLDPGADSYNEQYF. CDR3 bases: TGTGCCAGCAGCTTAGACCCGGGGGCGGACTCCTACAATGAGCAGTACTTC.

This clonotype showed up just once. V is TRBV20-1 and J is TRBJ2-3; 11 nucleotides align to TRBD2. The CDR3 length is 16 residues. The germline gives CDR1 DFQATT, CDR2 SNEGSKA (reference sequence). V was clipped by 4 bases and J by 2 bases; unmatched bases: 8. Here the CDR3 reads CSATPLAGASTDTQYF. In DNA form, the CDR3 reads TGCAGTGCTACTCCACTAGCGGGGGCCTCCACAGATACGCAGTATTTT.

This chain joins TRBV20-1 and TRBJ2-5, with D possibly being TRBD1 or TRBD2 (5 bases each). Germline-derived CDR1 and CDR2 are DFQATT and SNEGSKA (reference sequence). The CDR3 extends over 14 amino acids. The germline V and J ends were trimmed by 0 bases and 5 bases, with 13 bases remaining between them. In DNA form, the CDR3 reads TGCAGTGCTAGAGACAGGGACCGACGGGAGACCCAGTACTTC. Translating gives CSARDRDRRETQYF.

This clonotype was counted only a few times. V usage is TRBV12-3 or TRBV12-4 and J usage is TRBJ1-2, with D maybe TRBD1 (5 bases). This CDR3 comprises 12 residues. Trimming shortened V by 6 bases and J by 8 bases, and 13 bases separated the two germline ends. The CDR3 nucleotides read TGTGCCAGCAGCGGGACGGCCAGGGGCTACACCTTC. Protein product: CASSGTARGYTF.

This clonotype was counted a few times. The J gene is TRBJ2-3, the V gene TRBV4-3, with TRBD2 matching 14 bases. V was pared by 3 bases and J by 4 bases, with 6 bases of the junction left unmatched. The CDR3 is 17 amino acids. CDR1 is LGHNA and CDR2 is YSLEER in the germline V gene. CDR3 bases: TGCGCCAGCAGCCAGGACGGGACTAGCGGGGGTCCAGATACGCAGTATTTT. Amino acids: CASSQDGTSGGPDTQYF.

This clonotype was detected a few times. The V call is TRBV5-1, the J call TRBJ2-5; D gene uncertain. Germline CDR1 and CDR2: SGHRS and YFSETQ. V gave up 0 bases and J gave up 4 bases, with 7 bases separating them. There are 13 residues in the CDR3. The CDR3 DNA sequence: TGCGCCAGCAGCTTGGAAGTATCAGAGACCCAGTACTTC. It codes for CASSLEVSETQYF. The whole variable domain, remainder taken from reference TRBV5-1 and TRBJ2-5, is KAGVTQTPRYLIKTRGQQVTLSCSPISGHRSVSWYQQTPGQGLQFLFEYFSETQRNKGNFPGRFSGRQFSNSRSEMNVSTLELGDSALYLCASSLEVSETQYFGPGTRLLVL.

This chain uses TRBV30 with TRBJ2-1; unclear D gene. CDR3 length: 14 amino acids. CDR1 and CDR2 (germline): GTSNPN, SVGIG (reference sequence). The V end lost 0 bases, the J end lost 13 bases, and 19 bases lay between the germline ends. In nucleotides, the CDR3 is TGTGCCTGGAGTGTACGAGGCGGTCCGGAGACCCAGTTCTTC. This gives the protein CAWSVRGGPETQFF.

This clonotype was counted a few times. The genes are TRBV10-3 and TRBJ1-6, with 8 bases identical to TRBD1. The CDR3 sequence is 16 residues long. Germline-derived CDR1 and CDR2 are ENHRY and SYGVKD. Losses at the gene ends were 4 bases for V and 7 bases for J; bases not matched to a gene: 9. This CDR3 is CAISAGGPIKNSPLHF. The CDR3 region has the DNA TGTGCCATCAGTGCAGGGGGCCCGATAAAAAATTCACCCCTCCACTTT.

The V and J genes are TRBV7-9 and TRBJ1-2, with unresolved D. V gave up 1 base and J gave up 7 bases, with 16 bases separating them. Per the germline V gene, CDR1 is SEHNR and CDR2 is FQNEAQ (reference sequence). The CDR3 has 15 amino acids. CDR3: CASSLVRRLMSGYTF. The CDR3, as DNA: TGTGCCAGCAGCTTAGTGCGCAGGCTTATGAGTGGCTACACCTTC.

V and J are TRBV18 and TRBJ1-6, with TRBD1 as a possible D gene (5 bases). Germline lookup yields CDR1 KGHSH and CDR2 LQKENI. The ends were cut back, 4 bases at V and 4 bases at J, with 8 bases in the middle. The CDR3 has 14 amino acids. The CDR3 protein is CASSQQEYNSPLHF. CDR3 coding DNA: TGTGCCAGCTCACAACAGGAGTATAATTCACCCCTCCACTTT.

V and J are TRBV4-2 and TRBJ1-1; D is uncertain. The V end lost 1 base, the J end lost 3 bases, and 6 bases lay between the germline ends. The germline CDR1 and CDR2 sequences are LGHNA and YNFKEQ. CDR3 length equals 13 residues. As DNA, the CDR3 is TGTGCCAGCAGCCAAGTGCAAGACACTGAAGCTTTCTTT. Protein sequence: CASSQVQDTEAFF.

This clonotype was found a few times. The rearrangement uses TRBV20-1 and TRBJ1-1; D uncertain. The germline gives CDR1 DFQATT, CDR2 SNEGSKA (reference sequence). With 3 bases removed from V and 0 bases from J, the gap between germline ends came to 5 bases. This CDR3 has 12 amino acids. The CDR3 nucleotides read TGCAGTGCTAGGCTCCTGAACACTGAAGCTTTCTTT. Amino acids: CSARLLNTEAFF.

The CDR3 DNA reads TGTGCCACCAGACAGGGTGCGGGGGGCTACAATGAGCAGTACTTC. Translated, it gives CATRQGAGGYNEQYF. The rearrangement uses TRBV15 and TRBJ2-7, with 8 bases fitting TRBD2. CDR3 length equals 15 residues. The V and J ends lost 6 bases and 7 bases, in that order; junction bases with no gene match: 14. Germline CDR1 LNHNV, CDR2 YYDKDF (reference sequence).

The rearrangement uses TRBV30 and TRBJ1-5; a weak D match, TRBD1 (5 bases). The germline V gene has CDR1 GTSNPN and CDR2 SVGIG (reference sequence). CDR3 size: 13 residues. V lost 1 base, J lost 6 bases, and 10 bases lay in between. The CDR3 bases are TGTGCCTGGAGTGCGACAGCCGCTCAGCCCCAGCATTTT. It yields the protein CAWSATAAQPQHF.